The 28 T cell receptor beta chains presented below share a single source sample, sequenced in a study of blood T cells in healthy people across ages. Then a second PCR, running roughly 7 to 11 cycles, was carried out with a sample-barcoded 5' primer and a J-beta primer mix. MiXCR was run by TCRdb on the 5' RACE reads, yielding one entry per CDR3 protein. The sample holds about 800,000 distinct CDR3 sequences, 58% seen once. Sequenced sample: blood. The origin of the receptors is a man aged 25-45 years in good health.

The rearrangement links TRBV7-9 to TRBJ2-1, with 10 bases identical to TRBD2. Judging by the DNA end, TRBJ2-7 fits better; the J call may be wrong. The CDR3 totals 15 residues. Germline V gene sequence: CDR1 SEHNR, CDR2 FQNEAQ (reference sequence). The CDR3 spells CASSSSGSRYNEQYF. In DNA, the CDR3 is TGTGCCAGCAGCTCTAGCGGGAGCCGATACAATGAGCAGTACTTC.

This clonotype was observed a few times. The J gene is TRBJ2-1, the V gene TRBV19; no firm D call. Germline CDR1 reads LNHDA; CDR2 reads SQIVND (reference sequence). Trimming took off 11 bases at V and 7 bases at J, with 12 bases between the two ends. The CDR3 has 11 amino acids. The CDR3 DNA sequence: TGTGCCTCAAGGTTGGGTAATGAGCAGTTCTTC. It encodes CASRLGNEQFF.

The chain carries TRBV28 and TRBJ2-6; D is unresolved. The length of the CDR3 is 15 residues. CDR1 and CDR2 from the germline V gene are MDHEN and SYDVKM. V was cut by 7 bases and J by 0 bases, with 10 bases left in between. As DNA, the CDR3 is TGTGCCAGCATGGGCGGCGTCTCTGGGGCCAACGTCCTGACTTTC. Its translation is CASMGGVSGANVLTF.

J is TRBJ2-7 and V is TRBV7-2; 7 nucleotides align to TRBD2. The J segment lost 4 bases and the V segment lost 1 base, leaving 4 bases of the junction unmatched. The length of the CDR3 is 14 residues. Germline V gene sequence: CDR1 SGHTA, CDR2 FQGNSA. The CDR3 region is CASSLDDGGYEQYF. CDR3 bases: TGTGCCAGCAGCTTAGATGACGGGGGGTACGAGCAGTACTTC.

This chain connects TRBV6-1 to TRBJ2-1; 9 nucleotides line up with TRBD2. CDR3 length: 18 amino acids. V shed 6 bases, J shed 3 bases, and the junction held 15 bases outside the gene matches. CDR1 MNHNS and CDR2 SASEGT come from the germline V gene. CDR3 bases: TGTGCCAGCAGGGGAGGGACTAGCCCGTCGGCCTACTACAATGAGCAGTTCTTC. It specifies CASRGGTSPSAYYNEQFF.

This rearrangement joins TRBV27 to TRBJ2-4; 8 bases map to TRBD2. The tail of the sequence fits TRBJ2-7 better, so the J call may be wrong. Germline CDR1 reads MNHEY; CDR2 reads SMNVEV (reference sequence). The CDR3 is 16 residues long. The CDR3 coding sequence is TGTGCCAGCAGTTTAGCGGGACTAGGCCTACCGTACGAGCAGTACTTC. Translating it yields CASSLAGLGLPYEQYF.

The chain uses TRBV4-1 and TRBJ2-1; 8 nucleotides align to TRBD2. Germline V gives CDR1 MGHRA, CDR2 YSYEKL. Trimming at V came to 1 base and at J to 5 bases, leaving 7 bases not matched to a gene. The length of the CDR3 is 16 residues. CDR3 coding DNA: TGCGCCAGCAGCCAAGGCCTCCGGGGGGGGAACAATGAGCAGTTCTTC. Protein sequence: CASSQGLRGGNNEQFF.

The gene calls are TRBV15 and TRBJ2-5; D is ambiguous. CDR1 and CDR2 from the germline V gene are LNHNV and YYDKDF (reference sequence). Between the trimmed V and J ends, which lost 8 bases and 7 bases, there was a span of 14 bases. The CDR3 runs 12 residues. The CDR3 DNA follows: TGTGCCACCGCCGGACGGGCAAGGACCCAGTACTTC. This sequence encodes CATAGRARTQYF.

This CDR3 reads CASSRGTSGAHQETQYF. The CDR3 bases are TGTGCCAGCAGCAGAGGGACTAGCGGGGCCCACCAAGAGACCCAGTACTTC. The genes are TRBV7-2 and TRBJ2-5, with 13 positions matching TRBD2. Looked up from germline, CDR1 is SGHTA and CDR2 is FQGNSA. The trim removed 5 bases at V and 0 bases at J, leaving 6 bases unmatched. The CDR3 is 17 residues long. The full variable domain, rest sourced from reference TRBV7-2 and TRBJ2-5, is GAGVSQSPSNKVTEKGKDVELRCDPISGHTALYWYRQSLGQGLEFLIYFQGNSAPDKSGLPSDRFSAERTGGSVSTLTIQRTQQEDSAVYLCASSRGTSGAHQETQYFGPGTRLLVL.

The rearrangement links TRBV10-3 to TRBJ2-5; TRBD2 matches 7 bases. This CDR3 is built from 13 residues. The junction had 4 bases not matched to a gene; V was cut back by 7 bases and J by 2 bases. Per germline, CDR1 ENHRY and CDR2 SYGVKD. The CDR3 DNA is TGTGCCATCACTAGCGGACCTCAAGAGACCCAGTACTTC. It is translated as CAITSGPQETQYF.

A few counts support this clonotype. This chain joins TRBV20-1 and TRBJ1-2, with 9 bases lining up with TRBD1. This CDR3 has 15 amino acids. Germline CDR1 DFQATT, CDR2 SNEGSKA (reference sequence). Trimming removed 2 bases from V and 6 bases from J; junction bases left unmatched: 10. The CDR3 DNA sequence: TGCAGTGCTAGAACGGTGTTGGACAGGGGCGATGGCTACACCTTC. Encoded protein: CSARTVLDRGDGYTF.

This clonotype was counted between two and nine times. This chain joins TRBV19 and TRBJ1-2, with D possibly being TRBD1 (5 bases). The germline CDR1 and CDR2 sequences are LNHDA and SQIVND (reference sequence). The CDR3 totals 13 residues. Trimming shortened V by 7 bases and J by 3 bases, and 12 bases separated the two germline ends. The CDR3 loop reads CASKVPGYYGYTF. The CDR3 region has the DNA TGTGCCAGTAAAGTCCCAGGGTACTATGGCTACACCTTC.

This sequence joins TRBV20-1 and TRBJ2-3; D is undetermined. V gave up 6 bases and J gave up 0 bases, with 10 bases separating them. Germline assignment: CDR1 DFQATT and CDR2 SNEGSKA (reference sequence). This CDR3 comprises 13 residues. CDR3 sequence (DNA): TGCAGTGCCAGGCCCCTGAGCACAGATACGCAGTATTTT. Its translation is CSARPLSTDTQYF.

The chain is built from TRBV7-2 and TRBJ2-7; D tentatively fits TRBD1 or TRBD2 (5 bases each). The length of the CDR3 is 16 residues. CDR1 and CDR2 from the germline V gene are SGHTA and FQGNSA. Between the trimmed V and J ends, which lost 1 base and 7 bases, there was a span of 20 bases. CDR3 DNA sequence: TGTGCCAGCAGCTTAGAGGGTCAGGGAGTGAACGGGGAGCAGTACTTC. Its protein is CASSLEGQGVNGEQYF.

J is TRBJ2-4 and V is TRBV7-2; 9 bases match TRBD1. Gene TRBJ2-7 matches the end of the DNA better, so the J call may be wrong. Germline V gene sequence: CDR1 SGHTA, CDR2 FQGNSA. The CDR3 loop spans 14 amino acids. The CDR3 reads CASTFGQGTYEQYF. CDR3 DNA: TGTGCCAGCACCTTTGGACAGGGGACCTACGAGCAGTACTTC.

As concerns this clonotype: A much more abundant neighbour one base away suggests this may be a read error. The chain links TRBV20-1 to TRBJ1-2; 7 bases are a match to TRBD1. The CDR3 extends over 14 amino acids. Germline assignment: CDR1 DFQATT and CDR2 SNEGSKA (reference sequence). Unmatched junction bases numbered 8, after V lost 0 bases and J lost 7 bases. CDR3 residues: CSAREDGGGCGYTF. Here the CDR3 DNA reads TGCAGTGCTAGAGAGGATGGAGGGGGCTGTGGCTACACCTTC.

This clonotype came up once. The chain uses TRBV21-1 and TRBJ1-6. TRBV21-1 is designated a pseudogene. The CDR3 runs to 13 residues. CDR3 in DNA: TGTGCCAGCAGCAAAATAAGGTTTTCACCCCTCCACTTT. Translation gives CASSKIRFSPLHF.

The chain is built from TRBV20-1 and TRBJ2-5, with D perhaps TRBD2 (5 bases). The J call may be in error: the DNA end matches TRBJ2-7 better. The CDR3 extends over 14 amino acids. Germline CDR1 DFQATT, CDR2 SNEGSKA (reference sequence). CDR3 in DNA: TGCAGTGCTAGAGATCAAACCGGGGCCTACGAGCAGTACTTC. Amino acids: CSARDQTGAYEQYF.

The rearrangement links TRBV4-3 to TRBJ2-1, with D possibly TRBD2 on 5 matching bases. The CDR3 is 17 amino acids. V was cut by 0 bases and J by 0 bases, with 12 bases left in between. CDR1 LGHNA and CDR2 YSLEER come from the germline V gene. CDR3 sequence reads: CASSQDFPGSSYNEQFF. In DNA form, the CDR3 reads TGCGCCAGCAGCCAAGATTTTCCGGGAAGCTCCTACAATGAGCAGTTCTTC.

This rearrangement joins TRBV25-1 to TRBJ2-2, with D uncertain. The V end lost 4 bases, the J end lost 7 bases, and 7 bases lay between the germline ends. Germline V lookup: CDR1 MGHDK, CDR2 SYGVNS. The CDR3 runs 12 residues. The CDR3 nucleotides are TGTGCCAGCAGTGGAGGAGACGGGGAGCTGTTTTTT. Residues: CASSGGDGELFF. The variable domain in full, with the rest retrieved from reference TRBV25-1 and TRBJ2-2, is EADIYQTPRYLVIGTGKKITLECSQTMGHDKMYWYQQDPGMELHLIHYSYGVNSTEKGDLSSESTVSRIRTEHFPLTLESARPSHTSQYLCASSGGDGELFFGEGSRLTVL.

This clonotype was found a few times. The chain is built from TRBV20-1 and TRBJ2-1, with D perhaps TRBD2 (5 bases). Looked up from germline, CDR1 is DFQATT and CDR2 is SNEGSKA (reference sequence). The CDR3 sequence is 15 residues long. V lost 3 bases to trimming and J lost 1 base, with 13 bases between them. The CDR3 sequence is CSASVLASSYNEQFF. CDR3 in DNA: TGCAGTGCTAGCGTCCTAGCCTCTTCCTACAATGAGCAGTTCTTC.

V gene TRBV21-1 combines with J gene TRBJ2-5; the table's D gene call, TRBD1, was not cross checked with the DNA. The J call is doubtful: the DNA matches TRBJ2-7 better. TRBV21-1 is noted as a pseudogene. This CDR3 spans 15 amino acids. As DNA, the CDR3 is TGTGCCAGCAGCCAAAACCAGGGACAGGGCGGCGAGCAGTACTTC. Residues: CASSQNQGQGGEQYF.

This clonotype was seen just once. CDR3 residues: CASGTSAYNEQFF. CDR3 sequence (DNA): TGCGCCAGCGGTACTAGCGCCTACAATGAGCAGTTCTTC. The gene calls are TRBV5-1 and TRBJ2-1; TRBD2 agrees at 7 bases. Germline V gene lookup returns CDR1 SGHRS and CDR2 YFSETQ. Trimming took 7 bases from V and 2 from J; bases not matched to a gene: 3. The CDR3 length is 13 residues. Full variable domain (rest looked up from reference TRBV5-1 and TRBJ2-1): KAGVTQTPRYLIKTRGQQVTLSCSPISGHRSVSWYQQTPGQGLQFLFEYFSETQRNKGNFPGRFSGRQFSNSRSEMNVSTLELGDSALYLCASGTSAYNEQFFGPGTRLTVL.

This clonotype was found a few times. This rearrangement joins TRBV6-6 to TRBJ1-1; no definite D call. V lost 2 bases to trimming and J lost 10 bases, with 20 bases between them. CDR3 size: 15 residues. Germline CDR1 and CDR2: MNHNY and SVGAGI (reference sequence). The CDR3 sequence is CASSYPSDRTVGAFF. As DNA, the CDR3 is TGTGCCAGCAGTTACCCCTCGGACCGGACGGTAGGAGCTTTCTTT.

The chain combines TRBV20-1 with TRBJ2-7; 8 bases agree with TRBD1. CDR3 size: 12 residues. Germline CDR1 is DFQATT and CDR2 is SNEGSKA (reference sequence). The CDR3 is CCTGQGLNEQYF. The CDR3 region has the DNA TGCTGTACCGGACAGGGTCTGAACGAGCAGTACTTC.

This chain uses TRBV7-2 with TRBJ2-5; D remains unclear. The CDR3 runs to 15 residues. Germline loops: CDR1 SGHTA, CDR2 FQGNSA. The V and J ends lost 1 base and 5 bases respectively, with 14 bases between them. The CDR3 here is CASSLDGIEAETQYF. CDR3 coding DNA: TGTGCCAGCAGCTTAGATGGCATTGAGGCGGAGACCCAGTACTTC. The full variable domain, its missing parts supplied by reference TRBV7-2 and TRBJ2-5, is GAGVSQSPSNKVTEKGKDVELRCDPISGHTALYWYRQSLGQGLEFLIYFQGNSAPDKSGLPSDRFSAERTGGSVSTLTIQRTQQEDSAVYLCASSLDGIEAETQYFGPGTRLLVL.

This clonotype was seen more than once but under ten times. J is TRBJ2-7 and V is TRBV3-1; 11 bases are a match to TRBD1. Looked up from germline, CDR1 is LGHDT and CDR2 is YNNKEL (reference sequence). This CDR3 region has 15 residues. The junction had 5 bases not matched to a gene; V was cut back by 4 bases and J by 3 bases. CDR3 residues: CASSRRDRGNYEQYF. CDR3 DNA: TGTGCCAGCAGCCGAAGGGACAGGGGGAACTACGAGCAGTACTTC.

This sequence joins TRBV20-1 and TRBJ2-7, with D unresolved. Germline lookup yields CDR1 DFQATT and CDR2 SNEGSKA (reference sequence). This CDR3 comprises 12 residues. V lost 6 bases and J 2 bases, leaving 11 bases between the germline ends. CDR3 in DNA: TGCAGTGCCTCAAGGTCCCCCTACGAGCAGTACTTC. This encodes CSASRSPYEQYF.